A selection of T cell receptor beta chains follows, all from one sample in a study of regulatory T cells in long-lasting Graves disease. TCRdb reprocessed the multiplex PCR reads via MiXCR and lists one record per CDR3 protein. The sample has fewer than 400,000 distinct CDR3 sequences, about a fifth seen once. The material sequenced was peripheral blood mononuclear cells (PBMCs), taken when the disease was refractory, from a patient treated with antithyroid drugs. The receptor set was obtained from a female donor with Graves disease. The CDR3 runs from the conserved cysteine through the conserved F or W. The D gene is left open where the match is weak. Size is stated for part of the rows, as once, few or many counts, or as a class when the clone is expanded.

d_call clone_size j_call v_call cdr3_aa cdr3_nt
- - TRBJ1-6 TRBV27 CASSRFISRSNSPLHF TGTGCCAGCAGTAGGTTTATAAGCCGATCTAATTCACCCCTCCACTTT
- few TRBJ2-7 TRBV6-5 CASSYRRFEQYF TGTGCCAGCAGTTACCGGCGGTTCGAGCAGTACTTC
- - TRBJ2-5 TRBV3-1 CASSQERPSPKYF TGTGCCAGCAGCCAAGAACGACCCAGCCCGAAGTACTTC
TRBD1 many TRBJ2-7 TRBV2 CASGGQSYEQYF TGTGCCAGCGGGGGACAGAGCTACGAGCAGTACTTC
TRBD1 - TRBJ1-3 TRBV28 CASSSPRDRGIGGSVEAGNTIYF TGTGCCAGCAGTTCACCCCGGGACAGGGGGATTGGAGGGAGCGTCGAAGCTGGAAACACCATATATTTT
TRBD2 many TRBJ2-5 TRBV7-2 CASSLVTSGNQETQYF TGTGCCAGCAGCTTAGTAACTAGCGGGAACCAAGAGACCCAGTACTTC
TRBD1 few TRBJ2-2 TRBV15 CATSRDQGAGELFF TGTGCCACCAGCAGAGATCAGGGGGCCGGGGAGCTGTTTTTT
- few TRBJ1-2 TRBV28 CASRPSGFGGYTF TGTGCCAGCAGACCGAGTGGATTTGGTGGCTACACCTTC
- - TRBJ1-1 TRBV7-9 CASRSDTNTEAFF TGTGCCAGCAGATCGGACACCAACACTGAAGCTTTCTTT
TRBD2 - TRBJ2-7 TRBV14 CASSLRLAGKYEQYF TGTGCCAGCAGCCTCCGACTAGCGGGAAAGTACGAGCAGTACTTC